What follows is one T cell receptor beta chain and its context. The data derive from a study of T cells after somatic rescue of genetic block. Sequenced by immunoSEQ multiplex PCR; TCRdb stores in-frame clones only, minus some. The sample lists approximately 14,000 clones, approximately 71% occurring once. Trimming removed 8 bases from V and 2 bases from J, with 9 bases in between. This CDR3 spans 12 amino acids. The germline gives CDR1 ENHRY, CDR2 SYGVKD. The receptor was derived from a man aged 18 to 30. The rearrangement joins TRBV10-3 to TRBJ2-5; D possibly corresponds to TRBD1 (6 bases). Specimen: peripheral blood mononuclear cells (PBMCs). The CDR3 loop reads CAIGTTQETQYF. CDR3 nucleotide sequence: TGTGCCATCGGGACAACACAAGAGACCCAGTACTTC.